This passage covers 20 T cell receptor beta chains from one sample sequenced in a study of blood T cell repertoires in COVID-19. Clones were sequenced by immunoSEQ multiplex PCR, and TCRdb holds only the in-frame ones, with some missing. The sample has about 200,000 clones, roughly 80% seen once. Sequencing input: PBMCs or T cells enriched from blood (not recorded which). Every receptor here comes from a woman in her forties or fifties who had been exposed to COVID-19.

The chain joins TRBV29-1 to TRBJ2-2; 9 positions match TRBD2. The germline gives CDR1 SQVTM, CDR2 ANQGSEA. CDR3 length equals 15 residues. V dropped 8 bases and J dropped 2; count of bases not matched to a gene: 9. The CDR3 region has the DNA TGCAGCCCTACCCAGCGGGGGGAAAACACCGGGGAGCTGTTTTTT. Its translation is CSPTQRGENTGELFF.

This clone was recorded only once. The V call is TRBV18, the J call TRBJ2-6, with D perhaps matching TRBD1 (5 bases). Germline V lookup: CDR1 KGHSH, CDR2 LQKENI. This CDR3 is built from 18 residues. V lost 2 bases to trimming and J lost 0 bases, with 14 bases between them. DNA of the CDR3: TGTGCCAGCTCACCAGACTGGACATTTATCTCTGGGGCCAACGTCCTGACTTTC. It encodes CASSPDWTFISGANVLTF.

The rearrangement uses TRBV7-9 and TRBJ1-1, with a possible D match to TRBD1 (6 bases). This CDR3 spans 14 amino acids. Germline assignment: CDR1 SEHNR and CDR2 FQNEAQ (reference sequence). Trimming took 4 bases from V and 1 from J, leaving 10 bases between them. CDR3 in DNA: TGTGCCAGCAGCTCAGACAGGACGAACACTGAAGCTTTCTTT. This codes for CASSSDRTNTEAFF.

This clone came up a few times. The chain combines TRBV7-8 with TRBJ1-2; 9 bases align to TRBD1. The length of the CDR3 is 17 residues. The germline CDR1 and CDR2 sequences are SGHVS and FQNEAQ. Trimming cost V 3 bases and J 4 bases; bases outside gene matches: 12. The CDR3 DNA follows: TGTGCCAGCAGCTTCCGGACAGGGGAGGAATACGGCTATGGCTACACCTTC. Translated: CASSFRTGEEYGYGYTF.

The rearrangement links TRBV5-1 to TRBJ1-1; no reliable D call. V was shortened by 4 bases and J by 0 bases, with 13 bases between the two germline ends. In germline, CDR1 is SGHRS, CDR2 YFSETQ. This CDR3 has 15 residues. The CDR3 bases are TGCGCCAGCAGCCTGGGCGCCTTCATGAACACTGAAGCTTTCTTT. Amino acids: CASSLGAFMNTEAFF.

This chain joins TRBV5-1 and TRBJ2-2; possible D gene TRBD2, 5 bases. The CDR3 covers 16 residues. Trimming left V 1 base short and J 4 bases short, with 14 bases between. Germline loops: CDR1 SGHRS, CDR2 YFSETQ. The CDR3 coding sequence is TGCGCCAGCAGCTTGAGGGTAGCGACGGGCACCGGGGAGCTGTTTTTT. It specifies CASSLRVATGTGELFF.

The chain couples TRBV6-5 to TRBJ2-1, with 11 positions matching TRBD2. This CDR3 is 14 amino acids long. Germline V gene sequence: CDR1 MNHEY, CDR2 SVGAGI. Trimming removed 8 bases from V and 4 bases from J; junction bases left unmatched: 4. Here the CDR3 DNA reads TGTGCCAGCTCGGCTAGCGGGGGGTACAATGAGCAGTTCTTC. Translated: CASSASGGYNEQFF.

The chain recombines TRBV4-2 with TRBJ1-4, with unresolved D. Germline CDR1 LGHNA, CDR2 YNFKEQ. Trimming cost V 8 bases and J 8 bases, with 18 bases left between them. The CDR3 is 14 amino acids. The CDR3 bases are TGTGCCAGCTCAGAGGGAGACTCACAGGAAAAACTGTTTTTT. Translation gives CASSEGDSQEKLFF.

The chain has TRBV28 and TRBJ2-2; TRBD1 matches 8 bases. The junction had 23 bases not matched to a gene; V was cut back by 9 bases and J by 5 bases. The length of the CDR3 is 19 residues. The V gene's germline CDR1 is MDHEN and CDR2 SYDVKM. CDR3 coding DNA: TGTGCCAGTCTCCGGCGGGACAGGACGCCCGGGCTTGGTACCGGGGAGCTGTTTTTT. Amino acid sequence: CASLRRDRTPGLGTGELFF.

A few counts support this clone. V gene TRBV5-1 combines with J gene TRBJ2-7; D might be TRBD1 (6 bases). The germline CDR1 and CDR2 sequences are SGHRS and YFSETQ. The germline V and J ends were trimmed by 0 bases and 1 base, with 14 bases remaining between them. CDR3 length: 16 amino acids. The CDR3 nucleotides are TGCGCCAGCAGCTTGGCTATTCCCAGGGGATCCTACGAGCAGTACTTC. This codes for CASSLAIPRGSYEQYF.

J is TRBJ2-1 and V is TRBV21-1; the table calls TRBD2, which could not be checked here. TRBV21-1 is tagged as a pseudogene. This CDR3 contains 16 residues. The CDR3 bases are TGTGCCAGCAGCAGCCGACTAGCGGGGTCATACAATGAGCAGTTCTTC. Translation: CASSSRLAGSYNEQFF.

This clone was seen more than once but under ten times. The chain joins TRBV18 to TRBJ2-7; weak D call: TRBD1 (8 bases). The length of the CDR3 is 13 residues. From germline, CDR1 is KGHSH and CDR2 LQKENI. Deletions cut 10 bases from V and 6 bases from J, with 19 bases between. CDR3 DNA: TGTGCCACCGGGGGGCAGGGGGCTCGCGAGCAGTACTTC. As protein: CATGGQGAREQYF.

The chain has TRBV11-2 and TRBJ1-1, with D possibly being TRBD1 (6 bases). Germline loops: CDR1 SGHAT, CDR2 FQNNGV. Trimming took 1 base from V and 8 from J, leaving 11 bases between them. CDR3 size: 13 residues. CDR3 in amino acids: CASSLVSGTEAFF. In DNA form, the CDR3 reads TGTGCCAGCAGCTTAGTGTCCGGGACAGAAGCTTTCTTT.

This clone has a handful of counts. This sequence joins TRBV19 and TRBJ1-1, with 8 positions matching TRBD1. Germline V CDR1 and CDR2: LNHDA, SQIVND (reference sequence). The CDR3 contains 14 residues. Unmatched junction bases numbered 10, after V lost 3 bases and J lost 10 bases. In nucleotides, the CDR3 is TGTGCCAGTAGTATCGGACAGGGAGGAATCGGAGCTTTCTTT. This encodes CASSIGQGGIGAFF.

The chain has TRBV10-3 and TRBJ1-1; the match to TRBD1 covers 7 bases. Germline values: CDR1 ENHRY, CDR2 SYGVKD. The CDR3 extends over 14 amino acids. Trimming took 3 bases from V and 5 from J; bases not matched to a gene: 6. Here the CDR3 DNA reads TGTGCCATCAGTGAAGACAGGGTGGTAACTGAAGCTTTCTTT. Its translation is CAISEDRVVTEAFF.

This clone was detected only once. This sequence joins TRBV2 and TRBJ1-1, with a weak D call TRBD1 (5 bases). The V and J ends lost 7 bases and 1 base respectively, with 7 bases between them. CDR1 is SNHLY, CDR2 FYNNEI, per germline. The CDR3 consists of 12 residues. This CDR3 reads CASTRANTEAFF. In DNA form, the CDR3 reads TGTGCCAGCACCAGGGCGAACACTGAAGCTTTCTTT.

The V call is TRBV25-1, the J call TRBJ1-1; D not resolved. V was clipped by 5 bases and J by 0 bases, with 4 bases between them. The CDR3 extends over 12 amino acids. Germline loops: CDR1 MGHDK, CDR2 SYGVNS. The chain's CDR3 is CASSLMNTEAFF. The CDR3 coding sequence is TGTGCCAGCAGTTTAATGAACACTGAAGCTTTCTTT.

This rearrangement joins TRBV11-2 to TRBJ1-1, with D hard to call. Germline CDR1 is SGHAT and CDR2 is FQNNGV. Trimming took 7 bases from V and 2 from J, leaving 20 bases between them. This CDR3 spans 16 amino acids. CDR3 loop: CASTRPGMMGNTEAFF. CDR3 DNA sequence: TGTGCCAGCACCCGCCCGGGGATGATGGGAAACACTGAAGCTTTCTTT.

CDR3 coding DNA: TGCAGCGGGGCCAGGGCTAGGTTCGGGGAGCTGTTTTTT. Its translation: CSGARARFGELFF. The genes are TRBV29-1 and TRBJ2-2; TRBD1 might be the D (5 bases). The CDR3 loop spans 13 amino acids. Trimming pared 7 bases from V and 7 bases from J, leaving 16 bases between. Germline CDR1 SQVTM, CDR2 ANQGSEA.

The chain uses TRBV6-6 and TRBJ1-1; weak D call: TRBD1 (6 bases). The CDR3 is made up of 15 amino acids. CDR1 is MNHNY and CDR2 is SVGAGI in the germline V gene (reference sequence). Trimming stripped 7 bases from V and 0 bases from J, with 15 bases between. The CDR3 loop reads CASNPTGQLNTEAFF. The CDR3 region has the DNA TGTGCCAGCAACCCTACGGGACAATTGAACACTGAAGCTTTCTTT.